This entry lists 14 T cell receptor beta chains sequenced from one sample in a study of Tregs in tolerant kidney transplant recipients. Using immunoSEQ multiplex PCR, the repertoire was profiled, and TCRdb retains in-frame clones only, with some absent. The sample shows 90,000 or so clones, more than 90% of them seen only once. The sample taken for sequencing was CD8+ T cells from blood. The receptors were sampled from a human donor in good health.

The DNA for the CDR3 is TGTGCCAGCAATCCAGGGGGCTGGGGCTATGGCTACACCTTC. As protein: CASNPGGWGYGYTF. The chain joins TRBV27 to TRBJ1-2; the match to TRBD1 covers 8 bases. This CDR3 is built from 14 residues. V lost 7 bases, J lost 4 bases, and 8 bases stayed unmatched. CDR1 MNHEY and CDR2 SMNVEV come from the germline V gene (reference sequence).

A word on this clone: Different DNA sequences within this sample yield the same CDR3. The chain links TRBV27 to TRBJ1-5, with no clear D. Looked up from germline, CDR1 is MNHEY and CDR2 is SMNVEV (reference sequence). The length of the CDR3 is 14 residues. The V and J ends lost 0 bases and 3 bases respectively, with 6 bases between them. In nucleotides, the CDR3 is TGTGCCAGCAGTTTATCAGGGTACAATCAGCCCCAGCATTTT. Its protein product is CASSLSGYNQPQHF.

J is TRBJ1-5 and V is TRBV27, with 8 bases matching TRBD1. Germline V gene data show CDR1 as MNHEY and CDR2 as SMNVEV (reference sequence). There are 14 residues in the CDR3. V was pared by 4 bases and J by 6 bases, with 5 bases of the junction left unmatched. CDR3 DNA: TGTGCCAGCAGTTCCTGGACAGGGAGTCAGCCCCAGCATTTT. Translating gives CASSSWTGSQPQHF.

This sequence joins TRBV6-1 and TRBJ2-7; no clear D gene. The length of the CDR3 is 13 residues. V lost 2 bases and J 6 bases, leaving 11 bases between the germline ends. Germline V CDR1 and CDR2: MNHNS, SASEGT. The CDR3 reads CASSERTRGEQYF. The CDR3 bases are TGTGCCAGCAGTGAACGTACCCGAGGCGAGCAGTACTTC.

The genes are TRBV7-8 and TRBJ2-2; no clear D. Germline assignment: CDR1 SGHVS and CDR2 FQNEAQ. CDR3 length: 15 residues. V was cut by 2 bases and J by 6 bases, with 13 bases left in between. The CDR3 nucleotides read TGTGCCAGCAGCTTATTGAACCCAACCCCCGGGGAGCTGTTTTTT. It translates to CASSLLNPTPGELFF.

The chain combines TRBV9 with TRBJ2-6; 8 nucleotides align to TRBD1. This CDR3 has 19 residues. The V gene end was trimmed by 3 bases and the J gene end by 0 bases; junction bases not matched to a gene: 11. The V gene's germline CDR1 is SGDLS and CDR2 YYNGEE. The CDR3 sequence: CASSEMDRVPHSGANVLTF. CDR3 nucleotides: TGTGCCAGCAGCGAGATGGACAGGGTACCCCACTCTGGGGCCAACGTCCTGACTTTC.

The chain employs TRBV9 and TRBJ1-2, with 8 bases aligning to TRBD1. This CDR3 has 16 residues. V was clipped by 7 bases and J by 7 bases; unmatched bases: 18. From germline, CDR1 is SGDLS and CDR2 YYNGEE. As DNA, the CDR3 is TGTGCCAGCGGCTATCTGGCAGGGGGCTCGTCGGGTGGCTACACCTTC. Residues: CASGYLAGGSSGGYTF. Supplemented by reference TRBV9 and TRBJ1-2, the full variable domain reads DSGVTQTPKHLITATGQRVTLRCSPRSGDLSVYWYQQSLDQGLQFLIQYYNGEERAKGNILERFSAQQFPDLHSELNLSSLELGDSALYFCASGYLAGGSSGGYTFGSGTRLTVV.

The rearrangement uses TRBV7-9 and TRBJ2-1; D may be TRBD2 (5 bases). Trimming stripped 5 bases from V and 0 bases from J, with 11 bases between. From germline, CDR1 is SEHNR and CDR2 FQNEAQ (reference sequence). CDR3 size: 15 residues. The CDR3 sequence: CASSLPGISYNEQFF. CDR3 coding DNA: TGTGCCAGCAGCCTTCCGGGGATCTCCTACAATGAGCAGTTCTTC. The whole variable domain, remainder taken from reference TRBV7-9 and TRBJ2-1, is DTGVSQNPRHKITKRGQNVTFRCDPISEHNRLYWYRQTLGQGPEFLTYFQNEAQLEKSRLLSDRFSAERPKGSFSTLEIQRTEQGDSAMYLCASSLPGISYNEQFFGPGTRLTVL.

The chain links TRBV5-1 to TRBJ2-1; a possible D gene is TRBD2 (6 bases). The germline V and J ends were trimmed by 0 bases and 6 bases, with 13 bases remaining between them. Germline CDR1 reads SGHRS; CDR2 reads YFSETQ. The CDR3 runs to 15 residues. The CDR3 nucleotides are TGCGCCAGCAGCTTGGCGGGGGACTGGAGCAATGAGCAGTTCTTC. Translated, it gives CASSLAGDWSNEQFF.

This clone appeared a few times. This sequence joins TRBV7-8 and TRBJ1-6; D is unresolved. Trimming left V 5 bases short and J 0 bases short, with 17 bases between. The CDR3 spans 18 residues. The germline V gene encodes CDR1 SGHVS and CDR2 FQNEAQ. CDR3 sequence reads: CASSVPLWQSSYNSPLHF. Here the CDR3 DNA reads TGTGCCAGCAGCGTGCCCCTTTGGCAGAGCTCCTATAATTCACCCCTCCACTTT.

The genes are TRBV5-6 and TRBJ2-3; TRBD2 matches 8 bases. V shed 4 bases and J 3 bases; nucleotides not matched to a gene: 10. This CDR3 has 16 residues. Germline CDR1 reads SGHDT; CDR2 reads YYEEEE. CDR3 nucleotides: TGTGCCAGCAGCCCCCTTTCGGCGGGGGGAACAGATACGCAGTATTTT. Residues: CASSPLSAGGTDTQYF.

The chain employs TRBV4-2 and TRBJ1-1; the match to TRBD1 covers 9 bases. The V gene end was trimmed by 1 base and the J gene end by 1 base; junction bases not matched to a gene: 19. The CDR3 length is 21 residues. Germline CDR1 reads LGHNA; CDR2 reads YNFKEQ. The CDR3 here is CASSQVTFFHGTGNSNTEAFF. The CDR3, as DNA: TGTGCCAGCAGCCAAGTAACTTTCTTTCATGGGACAGGGAATTCGAACACTGAAGCTTTCTTT.

This clone appeared a single time. The chain employs TRBV13 and TRBJ1-1, with D perhaps TRBD1 (6 bases). V was clipped by 1 base and J by 1 base, with 10 bases between them. This CDR3 is built from 15 residues. Looked up from germline, CDR1 is PRHDT and CDR2 is FYEKMQ (reference sequence). CDR3 in DNA: TGTGCCAGCAGCTTAGTGGGGGCTACGAACACTGAAGCTTTCTTT. This codes for CASSLVGATNTEAFF. Variable domain in full (rest from reference TRBV13 and TRBJ1-1): AAGVIQSPRHLIKEKRETATLKCYPIPRHDTVYWYQQGPGQDPQFLISFYEKMQSDKGSIPDRFSAQQFSDYHSELNMSSLELGDSALYFCASSLVGATNTEAFFGQGTRLTVV.

The chain carries TRBV6-5 and TRBJ2-7; 12 positions match TRBD2. This CDR3 comprises 15 residues. Germline V gene data show CDR1 as MNHEY and CDR2 as SVGAGI. The trim removed 5 bases at V and 2 bases at J, leaving 4 bases unmatched. In DNA, the CDR3 is TGTGCCAGCAGTGGGACTAGCGGGCCCACCTACGAGCAGTACTTC. It is translated as CASSGTSGPTYEQYF.